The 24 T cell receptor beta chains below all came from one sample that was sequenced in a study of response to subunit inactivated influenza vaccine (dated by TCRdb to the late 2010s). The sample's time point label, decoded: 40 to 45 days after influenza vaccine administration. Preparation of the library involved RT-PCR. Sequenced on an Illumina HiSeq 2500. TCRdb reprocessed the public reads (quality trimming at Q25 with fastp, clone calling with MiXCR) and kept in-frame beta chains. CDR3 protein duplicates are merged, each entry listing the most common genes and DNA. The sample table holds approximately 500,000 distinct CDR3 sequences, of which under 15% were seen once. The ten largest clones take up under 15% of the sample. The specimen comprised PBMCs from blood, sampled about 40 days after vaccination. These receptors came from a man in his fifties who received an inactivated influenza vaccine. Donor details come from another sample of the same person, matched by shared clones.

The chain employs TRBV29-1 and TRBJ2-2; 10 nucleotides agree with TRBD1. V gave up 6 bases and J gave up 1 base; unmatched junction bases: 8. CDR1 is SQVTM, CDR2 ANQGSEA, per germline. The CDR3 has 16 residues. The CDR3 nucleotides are TGCAGCGTAGTTAGCCGGGACAGGGGGAACACCGGGGAGCTGTTTTTT. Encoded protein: CSVVSRDRGNTGELFF.

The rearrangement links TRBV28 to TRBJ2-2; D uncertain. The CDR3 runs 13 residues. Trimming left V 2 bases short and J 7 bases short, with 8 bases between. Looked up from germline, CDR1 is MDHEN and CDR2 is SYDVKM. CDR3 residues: CASSLRTVGELFF. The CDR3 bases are TGTGCCAGCAGTTTAAGAACAGTCGGGGAGCTGTTTTTT.

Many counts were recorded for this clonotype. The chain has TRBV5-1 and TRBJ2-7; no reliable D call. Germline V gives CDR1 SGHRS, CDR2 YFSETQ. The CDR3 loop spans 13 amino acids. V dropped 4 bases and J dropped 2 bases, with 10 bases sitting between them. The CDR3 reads CASSPRSTYEQYF. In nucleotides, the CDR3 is TGCGCCAGCAGCCCACGATCAACCTACGAGCAGTACTTC. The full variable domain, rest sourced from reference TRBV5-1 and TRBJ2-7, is KAGVTQTPRYLIKTRGQQVTLSCSPISGHRSVSWYQQTPGQGLQFLFEYFSETQRNKGNFPGRFSGRQFSNSRSEMNVSTLELGDSALYLCASSPRSTYEQYFGPGTRLTVT.

CDR3 bases: TGCGCCAGCAGCTTGGCCTCTGGGACAGGGTCAGAGACCCAGTACTTC. Protein sequence: CASSLASGTGSETQYF. This chain joins TRBV5-1 and TRBJ2-5; 9 nucleotides agree with TRBD1. CDR1 is SGHRS, CDR2 YFSETQ, per germline. The CDR3 totals 16 residues. The J segment lost 4 bases and the V segment lost 0 bases, leaving 7 bases of the junction unmatched.

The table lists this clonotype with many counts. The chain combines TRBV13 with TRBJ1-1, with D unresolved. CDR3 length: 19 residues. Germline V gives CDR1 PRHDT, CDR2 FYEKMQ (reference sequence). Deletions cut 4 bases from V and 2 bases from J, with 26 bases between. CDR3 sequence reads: CASSSSRPVSAGSNTEAFF. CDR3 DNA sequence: TGTGCCAGCAGCTCCTCTAGGCCAGTCTCTGCGGGGTCAAACACTGAAGCTTTCTTT.

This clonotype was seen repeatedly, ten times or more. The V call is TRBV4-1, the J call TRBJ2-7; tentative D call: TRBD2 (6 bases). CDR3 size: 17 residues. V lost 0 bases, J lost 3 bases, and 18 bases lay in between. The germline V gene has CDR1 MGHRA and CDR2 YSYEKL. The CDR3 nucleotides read TGCGCCAGCAGCCAAGATGAGACAGCGGGCAACCACTACGAGCAGTACTTC. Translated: CASSQDETAGNHYEQYF.

CDR3 residues: CASSSQVLTDTQYF. The CDR3 DNA follows: TGCGCCAGCAGCTCGCAGGTCCTCACAGATACGCAGTATTTT. The genes are TRBV5-1 and TRBJ2-3; no clear D gene. This CDR3 comprises 14 residues. CDR1 is SGHRS, CDR2 YFSETQ, per germline. Trimming pared 3 bases from V and 2 bases from J, leaving 10 bases between.

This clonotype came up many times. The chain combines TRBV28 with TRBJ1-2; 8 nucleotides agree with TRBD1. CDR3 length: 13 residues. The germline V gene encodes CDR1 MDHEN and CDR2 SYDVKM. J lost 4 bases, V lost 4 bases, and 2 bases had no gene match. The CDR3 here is CASSSDRAYGYTF. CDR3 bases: TGTGCCAGCAGTTCGGACAGGGCCTATGGCTACACCTTC.

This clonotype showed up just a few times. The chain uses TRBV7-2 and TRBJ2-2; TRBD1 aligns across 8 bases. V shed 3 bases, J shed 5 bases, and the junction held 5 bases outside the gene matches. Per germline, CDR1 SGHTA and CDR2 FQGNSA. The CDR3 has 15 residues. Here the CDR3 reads CASSFTGGQTGELFF. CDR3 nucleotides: TGTGCCAGCAGCTTCACAGGGGGACAAACCGGGGAGCTGTTTTTT.

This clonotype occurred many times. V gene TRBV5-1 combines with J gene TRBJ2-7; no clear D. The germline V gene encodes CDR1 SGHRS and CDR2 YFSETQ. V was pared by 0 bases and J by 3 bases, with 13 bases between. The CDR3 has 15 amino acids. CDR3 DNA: TGCGCCAGCAGCTTGGACTTACAGCTAAACTACGAGCAGTACTTC. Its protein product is CASSLDLQLNYEQYF.

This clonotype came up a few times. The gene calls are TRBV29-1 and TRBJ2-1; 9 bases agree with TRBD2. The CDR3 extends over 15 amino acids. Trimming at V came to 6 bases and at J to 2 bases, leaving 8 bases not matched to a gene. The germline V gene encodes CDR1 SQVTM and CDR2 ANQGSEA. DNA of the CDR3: TGCAGCGTGTTGCCTAGCGGGGTCCCCTACAATGAGCAGTTCTTC. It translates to CSVLPSGVPYNEQFF.

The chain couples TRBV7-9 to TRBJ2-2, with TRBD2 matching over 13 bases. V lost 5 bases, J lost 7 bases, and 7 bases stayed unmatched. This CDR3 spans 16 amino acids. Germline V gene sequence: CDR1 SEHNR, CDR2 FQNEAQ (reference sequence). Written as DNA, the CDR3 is TGTGCCAGCAGCCCTGGACTAGCGGGGGATGTCGGGGAGCTGTTTTTT. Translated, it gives CASSPGLAGDVGELFF.

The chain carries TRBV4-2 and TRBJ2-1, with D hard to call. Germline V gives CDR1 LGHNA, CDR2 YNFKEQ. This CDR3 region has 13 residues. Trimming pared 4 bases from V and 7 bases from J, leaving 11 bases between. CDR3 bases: TGTGCCAGCAGCCCCCTGCAGAGTAATGAGCAGTTCTTC. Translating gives CASSPLQSNEQFF.

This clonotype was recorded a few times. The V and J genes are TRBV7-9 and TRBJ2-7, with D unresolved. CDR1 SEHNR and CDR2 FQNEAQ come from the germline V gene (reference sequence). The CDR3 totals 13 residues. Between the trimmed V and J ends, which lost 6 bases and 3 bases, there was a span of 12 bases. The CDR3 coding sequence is TGTGCCAGCAGTCCTCTTGATGGCTACGAGCAGTACTTC. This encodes CASSPLDGYEQYF.

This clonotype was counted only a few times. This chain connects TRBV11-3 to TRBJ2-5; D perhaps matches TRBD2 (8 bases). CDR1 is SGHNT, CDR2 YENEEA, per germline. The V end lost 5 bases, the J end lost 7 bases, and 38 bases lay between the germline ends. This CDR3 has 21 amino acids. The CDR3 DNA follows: TGTGCCAGCAGCCAAAAAACAGCGGGGTTTGGGACTAGAGGGGGCGGGTGGACCCAGTACTTC. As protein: CASSQKTAGFGTRGGGWTQYF.

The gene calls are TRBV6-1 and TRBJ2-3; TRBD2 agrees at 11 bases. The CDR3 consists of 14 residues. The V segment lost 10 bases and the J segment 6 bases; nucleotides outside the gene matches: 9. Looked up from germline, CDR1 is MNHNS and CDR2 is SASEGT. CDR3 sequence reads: CATQLAGGSDTQYF. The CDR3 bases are TGTGCCACCCAGCTAGCGGGAGGTTCCGATACGCAGTATTTT.

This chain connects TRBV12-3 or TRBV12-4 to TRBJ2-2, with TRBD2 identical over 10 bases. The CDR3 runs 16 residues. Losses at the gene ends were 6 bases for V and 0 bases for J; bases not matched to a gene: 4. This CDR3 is CASSRTSGANTGELFF. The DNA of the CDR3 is TGTGCCAGCAGCCGAACTAGCGGGGCGAACACCGGGGAGCTGTTTTTT.

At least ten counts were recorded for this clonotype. The CDR3 nucleotides are TGTGCCAGCAGCCAACTGCGGGAACAAGAGACCCAGTACTTC. It encodes CASSQLREQETQYF. The chain has TRBV28 and TRBJ2-5, with a tentative D call TRBD2 (6 bases). CDR1 and CDR2 from the germline V gene are MDHEN and SYDVKM. The CDR3 has 14 amino acids. Trimming left V 6 bases short and J 2 bases short, with 13 bases between.

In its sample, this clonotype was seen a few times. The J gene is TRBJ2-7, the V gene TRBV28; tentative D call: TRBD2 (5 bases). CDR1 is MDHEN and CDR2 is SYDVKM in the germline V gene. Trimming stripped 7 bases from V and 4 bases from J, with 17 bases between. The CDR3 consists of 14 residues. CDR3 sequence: CASIPEVGGYEQYF. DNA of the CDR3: TGTGCCAGCATTCCGGAGGTCGGAGGATACGAGCAGTACTTC.

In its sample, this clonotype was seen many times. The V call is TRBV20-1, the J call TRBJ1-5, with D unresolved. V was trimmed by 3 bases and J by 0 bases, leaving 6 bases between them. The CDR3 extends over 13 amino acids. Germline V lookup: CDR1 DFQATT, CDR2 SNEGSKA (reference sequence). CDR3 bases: TGCAGTGCTAGTAAAAATAGCAATCAGCCCCAGCATTTT. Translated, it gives CSASKNSNQPQHF.

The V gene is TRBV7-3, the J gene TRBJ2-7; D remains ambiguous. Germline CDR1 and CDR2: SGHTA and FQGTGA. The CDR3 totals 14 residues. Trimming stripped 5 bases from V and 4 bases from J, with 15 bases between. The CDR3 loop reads CASSPPWTEYEQYF. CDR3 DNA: TGTGCCAGCAGCCCCCCCTGGACGGAATACGAGCAGTACTTC.

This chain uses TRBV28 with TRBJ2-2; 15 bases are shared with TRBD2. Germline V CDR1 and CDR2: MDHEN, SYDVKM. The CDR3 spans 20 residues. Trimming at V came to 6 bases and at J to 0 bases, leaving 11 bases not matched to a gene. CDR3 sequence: CASRPRGTSGRQANTGELFF. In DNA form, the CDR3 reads TGTGCCAGCAGGCCCCGCGGGACTAGCGGGAGGCAAGCGAACACCGGGGAGCTGTTTTTT.

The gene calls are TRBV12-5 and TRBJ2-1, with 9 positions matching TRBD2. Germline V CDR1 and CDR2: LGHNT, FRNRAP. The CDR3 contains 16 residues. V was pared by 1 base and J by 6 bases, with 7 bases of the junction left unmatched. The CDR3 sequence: CASGLASGKGFNEQFF. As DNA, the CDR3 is TGTGCTAGTGGTTTGGCTAGCGGGAAGGGGTTCAATGAGCAGTTCTTC. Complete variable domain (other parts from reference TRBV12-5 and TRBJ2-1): DARVTQTPRHKVTEMGQEVTMRCQPILGHNTVFWYRQTMMQGLELLAYFRNRAPLDDSGMPKDRFSAEMPDATLATLKIQPSEPRDSAVYFCASGLASGKGFNEQFFGPGTRLTVL.

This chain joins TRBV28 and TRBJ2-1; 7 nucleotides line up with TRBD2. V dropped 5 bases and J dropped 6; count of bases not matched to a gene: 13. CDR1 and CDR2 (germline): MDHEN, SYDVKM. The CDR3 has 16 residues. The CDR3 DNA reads TGTGCCAGCAGTGCCACCGGGACTGCGGGGGTCAATGAGCAGTTCTTC. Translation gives CASSATGTAGVNEQFF.